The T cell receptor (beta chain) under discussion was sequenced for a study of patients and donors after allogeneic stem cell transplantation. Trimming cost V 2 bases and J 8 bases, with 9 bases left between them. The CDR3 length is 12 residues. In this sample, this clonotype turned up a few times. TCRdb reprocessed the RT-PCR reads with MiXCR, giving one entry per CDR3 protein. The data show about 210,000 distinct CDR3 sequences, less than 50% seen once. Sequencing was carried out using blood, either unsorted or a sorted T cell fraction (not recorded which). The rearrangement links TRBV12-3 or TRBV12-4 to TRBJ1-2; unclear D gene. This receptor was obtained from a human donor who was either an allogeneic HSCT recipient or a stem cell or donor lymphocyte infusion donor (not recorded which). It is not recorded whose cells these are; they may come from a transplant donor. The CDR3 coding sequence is TGTGCCAGCAGTTTAACTCCAGGCGGCTACACCTTC. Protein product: CASSLTPGGYTF.